This paragraph reports one T cell receptor beta chain. Per the authors' pipeline: Scientists estimated how many nucleated cells there were by amplifying reference gene primers. Measured with immunoSEQ multiplex PCR; TCRdb has only the in-frame clones, and not every one. V, J and clone size were drawn from that table, and D and trimming were deduced from the DNA. The sample holds about 500,000 clones, 85% to 90% seen once. Seattle's cohort entered during active infection and was followed longitudinally. The sample belongs to a study of blood T cell repertoires in COVID-19. Whole-study context: PBMCs, B-cell-depleted T cells, or T cells provided the cDNA or gDNA that made up the material.

Material: peripheral blood. This sequence originates from a woman aged 45-65 years with COVID-19, enrolled during active disease.

The CDR3 reads CASAAGGAPYEQYF. The DNA of the CDR3 is TGTGCCAGCGCCGCCGGGGGGGCCCCCTACGAGCAGTACTTC. The chain combines TRBV27 with TRBJ2-7; 8 bases fit TRBD2. The length of the CDR3 is 14 residues. The junction had 8 bases not matched to a gene; V was cut back by 8 bases and J by 2 bases. Germline V gives CDR1 MNHEY, CDR2 SMNVEV (reference sequence).